The 5 T cell receptor beta chains presented below share a single source sample, sequenced in a study of post-analysis software for immune sequencing data. The authors incorporated unique molecular identifiers into the TCR beta cDNA libraries. TCRdb re-analysed the PCR reads in MiXCR, keeping a single row per CDR3 protein. This sample has more than 350,000 distinct CDR3 sequences, with about 40% found just once. Overall study results and limits: Patients used about 5 TRBV segments, including TRBV5-6, TRBV5-1 and TRBV20-1, more often than controls.

No antigen is known for these receptors. The sequenced sample consisted of blood. The receptors originated from a girl aged 2 to 10 with multiple sclerosis.

Worth noting for this clonotype: Since a much larger clone is just one base distant, this may be a read error. This rearrangement joins TRBV29-1 to TRBJ2-5; 10 bases match TRBD1. The junction had 16 bases not matched to a gene; V was cut back by 7 bases and J by 11 bases. Germline CDR1 SQVTM, CDR2 ANQGSEA. This CDR3 has 14 amino acids. In DNA, the CDR3 is TGCAGCGCCCGACCGGGACAGGGGACCTACGGGCAGTACTTC. As protein: CSARPGQGTYGQYF.

In this sample, this clonotype turned up a few times. Here the CDR3 reads CASSSRDRSTSAKNIQYF. As DNA, the CDR3 is TGTGCCAGCAGCAGCCGGGACAGGAGTACGTCGGCCAAAAACATTCAGTACTTC. This chain joins TRBV12-3 or TRBV12-4 and TRBJ2-4; 8 nucleotides match TRBD1. The CDR3 runs 18 residues. With 6 bases clipped from V and 1 base from J, the junction kept 14 bases outside the gene matches.

The J gene is TRBJ1-2, the V gene TRBV3-1, with 9 bases that match TRBD1. The CDR3 extends over 14 amino acids. CDR1 is LGHDT and CDR2 is YNNKEL in the germline V gene (reference sequence). Losses at the gene ends were 6 bases for V and 1 base for J; bases not matched to a gene: 3. As DNA, the CDR3 is TGTGCCAGCAGGGGACAGGGTGATAACTATGGCTACACCTTC. As protein: CASRGQGDNYGYTF. The variable domain in full, with the rest retrieved from reference TRBV3-1 and TRBJ1-2, is DTAVSQTPKYLVTQMGNDKSIKCEQNLGHDTMYWYKQDSKKFLKIMFSYNNKELIINETVPNRFSPKSPDKAHLNLHINSLELGDSAVYFCASRGQGDNYGYTFGSGTRLTVV.

The chain links TRBV29-1 to TRBJ2-3; perhaps TRBD2 as D (6 bases). The CDR3 covers 14 residues. The V and J ends lost 3 bases and 0 bases respectively, with 10 bases between them. Germline V CDR1 and CDR2: SQVTM, ANQGSEA. In nucleotides, the CDR3 is TGCAGCGTTGATGCGGGGTCTAGCACAGATACGCAGTATTTT. This encodes CSVDAGSSTDTQYF.

Concerning this clonotype itself: This may come from a read error, since a much larger clone is one base off. The J gene is TRBJ1-2, the V gene TRBV5-8; D possibly corresponds to TRBD1 (6 bases). The CDR3 spans 14 residues. In germline, CDR1 is SGHTS, CDR2 YDEGEE. The CDR3 DNA sequence: TGTGTCAGCAGCTCCGAGACAGGAGGCTATGGCTACACCTTC. Translation gives CVSSSETGGYGYTF.